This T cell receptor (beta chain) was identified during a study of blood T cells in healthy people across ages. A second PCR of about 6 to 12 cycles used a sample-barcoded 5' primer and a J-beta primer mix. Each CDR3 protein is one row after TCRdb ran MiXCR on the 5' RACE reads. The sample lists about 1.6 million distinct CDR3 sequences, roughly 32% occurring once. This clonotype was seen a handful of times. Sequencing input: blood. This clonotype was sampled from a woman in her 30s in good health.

The CDR3 sequence: CATRRSGDYEQYF. The DNA for the CDR3 is TGTGCCACCCGGAGGAGCGGGGACTACGAGCAGTACTTC. The V call is TRBV28, the J call TRBJ2-7; 7 positions match TRBD2. Germline V gives CDR1 MDHEN, CDR2 SYDVKM. V was pared by 10 bases and J by 3 bases, with 9 bases of the junction left unmatched. The CDR3 is 13 amino acids.